This entry lists 20 T cell receptor beta chains sequenced from one sample in a study of T cells in localized non-small cell lung cancer (dated by TCRdb to 2018 to 2020). Libraries were made using the immunoSEQ multiplex PCR assay. TCRdb obtained this table from immuneACCESS and retained in-frame rearrangements with V and J assigned. These tables miss some clones; where compared with another copy, unresolved V genes account for less than half of the shortfall, and the remainder is unexplained. This sample lists roughly 72,000 clones; 86% were detected once. The ten largest clones represent 21% of the sample. Sample: peripheral blood, taken before any cancer treatment. The receptors shown here come from a male donor aged 60 or over with stage III squamous cell lung carcinoma.

The chain uses TRBV27 and TRBJ2-5, with D possibly TRBD1 on 6 matching bases. The CDR3 consists of 12 residues. Looked up from germline, CDR1 is MNHEY and CDR2 is SMNVEV (reference sequence). Trimming stripped 8 bases from V and 7 bases from J, with 14 bases between. CDR3 nucleotide sequence: TGTGCCAGCGGAACCCTAGGGGGGACCCAGTACTTC. It specifies CASGTLGGTQYF.

The genes are TRBV18 and TRBJ1-1; D unclear. This CDR3 is 12 amino acids long. Per the germline V gene, CDR1 is KGHSH and CDR2 is LQKENI. Trimming shortened V by 3 bases and J by 7 bases, and 9 bases separated the two germline ends. The CDR3 here is CASSPKRYEAFF. CDR3 DNA: TGTGCCAGCTCACCCAAGAGGTATGAAGCTTTCTTT.

The rearrangement links TRBV27 to TRBJ1-5; 7 bases match TRBD1. V shed 6 bases and J 5 bases; nucleotides not matched to a gene: 4. Germline CDR1 reads MNHEY; CDR2 reads SMNVEV (reference sequence). The CDR3 spans 13 residues. CDR3: CASSKGTDQPQHF. The CDR3 DNA reads as TGTGCCAGCAGCAAGGGGACAGATCAGCCCCAGCATTTT.

The chain uses TRBV10-2 and TRBJ1-2; no definite D call. Germline CDR1 reads WSHSY; CDR2 reads SAAADI. Trimming took 10 bases from V and 8 from J, leaving 17 bases between them. This CDR3 comprises 12 residues. The CDR3 bases are TGCGCCATTCGGCCGCCCTCGGGGGGCTACACCTTC. Translation: CAIRPPSGGYTF.

The chain couples TRBV2 to TRBJ2-1; 10 nucleotides align to TRBD2. Per germline, CDR1 SNHLY and CDR2 FYNNEI. This CDR3 contains 15 residues. Losses at the gene ends were 4 bases for V and 9 bases for J; bases not matched to a gene: 9. The CDR3 loop is CASSALAGGSGEQFF. Written as DNA, the CDR3 is TGTGCCAGCAGTGCTTTAGCGGGGGGCTCTGGTGAGCAGTTCTTC.

The genes are TRBV5-1 and TRBJ2-3; the match to TRBD2 covers 9 bases. The germline V gene encodes CDR1 SGHRS and CDR2 YFSETQ. This CDR3 has 16 amino acids. V shed 2 bases and J 3 bases; nucleotides not matched to a gene: 7. CDR3 loop: CASSFYSGGGTDTQYF. In DNA form, the CDR3 reads TGCGCCAGCAGCTTCTATAGCGGGGGTGGGACAGATACGCAGTATTTT.

This rearrangement joins TRBV28 to TRBJ1-6, with D unclear. V was cut by 1 base and J by 9 bases, with 4 bases left in between. This CDR3 comprises 12 residues. The V gene's germline CDR1 is MDHEN and CDR2 SYDVKM. For the CDR3, the DNA is TGTGCCAGCAGTTTATCCTTTTCACCCCTCCACTTT. Its translation: CASSLSFSPLHF.

Only one count was recorded for this clone. The chain employs TRBV7-2 and TRBJ2-2; the match to TRBD2 covers 13 bases. Germline V CDR1 and CDR2: SGHTA, FQGNSA. V lost 4 bases, J lost 0 bases, and 8 bases stayed unmatched. The CDR3 is 19 residues long. This CDR3 is CASSYGGLAGFANTGELFF. The CDR3 DNA is TGTGCCAGCAGCTACGGGGGACTAGCGGGGTTCGCGAACACCGGGGAGCTGTTTTTT.

This clone was observed a handful of times. Other nucleotide sequences from this sample produce the same CDR3. This chain connects TRBV4-3 to TRBJ2-7; 7 bases fit TRBD1. The V and J ends lost 4 bases and 3 bases, in that order; junction bases with no gene match: 6. This CDR3 is 14 amino acids long. CDR1 is LGHNA, CDR2 YSLEER, per germline. In DNA, the CDR3 is TGCGCCAGCAGCCCTGGGGCAGGGGGCTACGAGCAGTACTTC. Amino acid sequence: CASSPGAGGYEQYF.

The rearrangement uses TRBV30 and TRBJ2-1, with 11 bases that match TRBD2. Germline CDR1 reads GTSNPN; CDR2 reads SVGIG (reference sequence). The CDR3 is made up of 15 amino acids. V trimming: 5 bases; J trimming: 10 bases; junction bases outside the gene matches: 13. The CDR3 here is CAWGGLAGGKREQFF. For the CDR3, the DNA is TGTGCCTGGGGAGGGCTAGCGGGGGGTAAAAGGGAGCAGTTCTTC.

This clone showed up just once. This chain uses TRBV7-2 with TRBJ2-1; the match to TRBD2 covers 12 bases. This CDR3 contains 14 residues. The germline V gene encodes CDR1 SGHTA and CDR2 FQGNSA. Trimming cost V 1 base and J 14 bases; bases outside gene matches: 6. The DNA for the CDR3 is TGTGCCAGCAGCTTAGGCCTAGCGGGGGGGCTGGAGTTCTTC. Its translation: CASSLGLAGGLEFF.

The chain joins TRBV4-1 to TRBJ2-1; 13 bases agree with TRBD2. This CDR3 has 17 amino acids. The germline CDR1 and CDR2 sequences are MGHRA and YSYEKL. V lost 1 base, J lost 5 bases, and 5 bases stayed unmatched. CDR3 in DNA: TGCGCCAGCAGCCAAGGACTAGCGGGGGGCCTTAACAATGAGCAGTTCTTC. Amino acid sequence: CASSQGLAGGLNNEQFF.

The chain combines TRBV2 with TRBJ1-1, with 8 bases that match TRBD1. Germline lookup yields CDR1 SNHLY and CDR2 FYNNEI. With V trimmed by 7 bases and J by 8 bases, 3 bases remained unmatched. This CDR3 comprises 11 residues. DNA of the CDR3: TGTGCCAGCACCCGGACAGGGGAAGCTTTCTTT. Amino acid sequence: CASTRTGEAFF.

The rearrangement links TRBV7-9 to TRBJ2-1, with D uncertain. Germline lookup yields CDR1 SEHNR and CDR2 FQNEAQ (reference sequence). CDR3 length: 13 residues. V dropped 5 bases and J dropped 7 bases, with 12 bases sitting between them. CDR3 nucleotides: TGTGCCAGCAGCCTCCCCCTATCGAATGAGCAGTTCTTC. As protein: CASSLPLSNEQFF. Full variable domain (rest looked up from reference TRBV7-9 and TRBJ2-1): DTGVSQNPRHKITKRGQNVTFRCDPISEHNRLYWYRQTLGQGPEFLTYFQNEAQLEKSRLLSDRFSAERPKGSFSTLEIQRTEQGDSAMYLCASSLPLSNEQFFGPGTRLTVL.

This rearrangement joins TRBV19 to TRBJ1-6; D perhaps matches TRBD1 (5 bases). V was cut by 3 bases and J by 6 bases, with 15 bases left in between. Germline V lookup: CDR1 LNHDA, CDR2 SQIVND (reference sequence). The CDR3 is made up of 16 amino acids. The CDR3 reads CASSMLGNRRNSPLHF. The CDR3 bases are TGTGCCAGTAGTATGCTTGGTAACAGGCGTAATTCACCCCTCCACTTT.

J is TRBJ2-4 and V is TRBV5-1; 9 bases map to TRBD1. CDR1 and CDR2 (germline): SGHRS, YFSETQ. V trimming: 3 bases; J trimming: 13 bases; junction bases outside the gene matches: 5. This CDR3 is 12 amino acids long. CDR3 residues: CASSSGQGIQYF. The CDR3 DNA reads TGCGCCAGCAGCTCGGGACAGGGAATACAGTACTTC.

The rearrangement links TRBV18 to TRBJ2-6; a weak D match, TRBD1 (6 bases). The CDR3 is 17 amino acids. Germline V gene data show CDR1 as KGHSH and CDR2 as LQKENI. V dropped 3 bases and J dropped 0 bases, with 12 bases sitting between them. DNA of the CDR3: TGTGCCAGCTCACCTAGACAGGTCGGCTCTGGGGCCAACGTCCTGACTTTC. It is translated as CASSPRQVGSGANVLTF.

The V and J genes are TRBV18 and TRBJ1-2; unclear D gene. CDR1 is KGHSH and CDR2 is LQKENI in the germline V gene. V dropped 5 bases and J dropped 3 bases, with 7 bases sitting between them. This CDR3 is 12 amino acids long. The CDR3 region has the DNA TGTGCCAGCTCAGAGGTGGACTATGGCTACACCTTC. Its protein product is CASSEVDYGYTF.

V gene TRBV28 combines with J gene TRBJ2-3, with D maybe TRBD2 (5 bases). The CDR3 has 16 residues. Germline loops: CDR1 MDHEN, CDR2 SYDVKM. V was cut by 5 bases and J by 5 bases, with 20 bases left in between. The CDR3 DNA follows: TGTGCCAGCAGTCCCCAGCGTAGAGCGGACCGAGATACGCAGTATTTT. Translation gives CASSPQRRADRDTQYF.

This clone was seen a single time. The chain employs TRBV28 and TRBJ1-2; D unclear. V lost 5 bases and J 4 bases, leaving 14 bases between the germline ends. Germline V gene sequence: CDR1 MDHEN, CDR2 SYDVKM. The CDR3 is 14 residues long. As DNA, the CDR3 is TGTGCCAGCAGTCCCGTGGAGACCCTCTATGGCTACACCTTC. This gives the protein CASSPVETLYGYTF.